The 30 T cell receptor beta chains listed next were all sequenced from one sample in a study of memory CD8 T cells in hepatitis C reinfection. Stated time point: late/post reinfection, 12 to 24 weeks after detection. The sorted cells went straight to TCR sequencing with no prior in vitro expansion. The assay was immunoSEQ multiplex PCR, and TCRdb's table has in-frame clones only and misses some. The data hold 45,000 to 50,000 clones, with roughly nine tenths observed a single time. Material for sequencing was naive CD8+ T cells sorted from blood. These receptors all stem from a man younger than 35 with hepatitis C virus infection.

The genes are TRBV7-9 and TRBJ2-5; tentatively, D is TRBD1 (6 bases). V lost 3 bases and J lost 0, with 8 bases in between. The length of the CDR3 is 14 residues. CDR1 is SEHNR and CDR2 is FQNEAQ in the germline V gene (reference sequence). The CDR3 nucleotides read TGTGCCAGCAGCTTCGACAGGTACCAAGAGACCCAGTACTTC. It is translated as CASSFDRYQETQYF.

This chain links TRBV4-1 with TRBJ2-7; 8 positions match TRBD2. Germline assignment: CDR1 MGHRA and CDR2 YSYEKL. The CDR3 length is 15 residues. V trimming: 0 bases; J trimming: 3 bases; junction bases outside the gene matches: 4. CDR3 sequence reads: CASSQDPGGRYEQYF. The CDR3 DNA sequence: TGCGCCAGCAGCCAAGACCCGGGAGGGCGCTACGAGCAGTACTTC.

This sequence joins TRBV29-1 and TRBJ2-3; D may be TRBD1 (6 bases). The CDR3 loop spans 13 amino acids. V lost 7 bases and J lost 3, with 14 bases in between. CDR1 and CDR2 from the germline V gene are SQVTM and ANQGSEA. The CDR3 region has the DNA TGCAGCGCTGTGACAGGATTGACAGATACGCAGTATTTT. Translation: CSAVTGLTDTQYF.

V gene TRBV2 combines with J gene TRBJ2-3; 15 bases align to TRBD2. V was pared by 6 bases and J by 6 bases, with 4 bases of the junction left unmatched. CDR1 and CDR2 (germline): SNHLY, FYNNEI. CDR3 length: 15 residues. In DNA form, the CDR3 reads TGTGCCAGCAGGACCGGGACTAGCGGGGGGGATACGCAGTATTTT. The encoded protein is CASRTGTSGGDTQYF. Full variable domain (outside the CDR3, taken from reference TRBV2 and TRBJ2-3): EPEVTQTPSHQVTQMGQEVILRCVPISNHLYFYWYRQILGQKVEFLVSFYNNEISEKSEIFDDQFSVERPDGSNFTLKIRSTKLEDSAMYFCASRTGTSGGDTQYFGPGTRLTVL.

The chain recombines TRBV19 with TRBJ1-1; D gene unclear. Germline values: CDR1 LNHDA, CDR2 SQIVND (reference sequence). V gave up 5 bases and J gave up 2 bases, with 9 bases separating them. This CDR3 spans 13 amino acids. This CDR3 is CASSATVNTEAFF. CDR3 nucleotides: TGTGCCAGTAGTGCAACAGTTAACACTGAAGCTTTCTTT.

The J gene is TRBJ2-7, the V gene TRBV28; 7 nucleotides agree with TRBD1. The germline V gene has CDR1 MDHEN and CDR2 SYDVKM. The CDR3 length is 15 residues. Trimming removed 6 bases from V and 5 bases from J; junction bases left unmatched: 13. The CDR3, as DNA: TGTGCCAGCAGCGCAACACAGGGGCCACTCGACGAGCAGTACTTC. Translated, it gives CASSATQGPLDEQYF.

The V and J genes are TRBV19 and TRBJ1-5; possibly TRBD1 for D (6 bases). Between the trimmed V and J ends, which lost 1 base and 14 bases, there was a span of 18 bases. Looked up from germline, CDR1 is LNHDA and CDR2 is SQIVND (reference sequence). This CDR3 is 14 amino acids long. CDR3 in amino acids: CASSIGQGRDGEHF. DNA for the CDR3: TGTGCCAGTAGTATAGGGCAGGGGAGGGACGGTGAGCATTTT.

This rearrangement joins TRBV7-9 to TRBJ1-4; D possibly corresponds to TRBD1 (5 bases). The CDR3 consists of 13 residues. The V gene lost 0 bases and the J gene lost 7 bases, with 6 bases spanning the gap. CDR1 and CDR2 from the germline V gene are SEHNR and FQNEAQ (reference sequence). Written as DNA, the CDR3 is TGTGCCAGCAGCTTAGCGCAGGGTGAAAAACTGTTTTTT. It yields the protein CASSLAQGEKLFF.

This clone appeared a few times. V and J are TRBV2 and TRBJ2-7; D gene unclear. V was pared by 4 bases and J by 0 bases, with 10 bases between. Germline-derived CDR1 and CDR2 are SNHLY and FYNNEI. The CDR3 has 14 residues. This CDR3 reads CASSGPVRSYEQYF. CDR3 nucleotide sequence: TGTGCCAGCAGTGGCCCGGTGCGCTCCTACGAGCAGTACTTC.

This clone was counted a single time. The rearrangement links TRBV5-1 to TRBJ2-2; D may be TRBD1 (5 bases). The CDR3 is made up of 15 amino acids. In germline, CDR1 is SGHRS, CDR2 YFSETQ. V was trimmed by 3 bases and J by 5 bases, leaving 14 bases between them. The DNA for the CDR3 is TGCGCCAGCAGCTCCGCTAGTAGGGGTACCGGGGAGCTGTTTTTT. Its protein product is CASSSASRGTGELFF.

This rearrangement joins TRBV29-1 to TRBJ2-7, with a tentative D call TRBD2 (6 bases). Germline CDR1 is SQVTM and CDR2 is ANQGSEA. The CDR3 runs to 12 residues. Trimming removed 4 bases at V and 4 bases at J, with 11 bases between. The DNA of the CDR3 is TGCAGCGTTGTGGAGGGCGAGTACGAGCAGTACTTC. This translates into CSVVEGEYEQYF.

V gene TRBV5-5 combines with J gene TRBJ2-7; TRBD2 aligns across 9 bases. This CDR3 has 16 residues. Germline V gives CDR1 SGHKS, CDR2 YYEKEE (reference sequence). Trimming removed 0 bases from V and 4 bases from J; junction bases left unmatched: 8. The chain's CDR3 is CASSLDISGGFYEQYV. The DNA for the CDR3 is TGTGCCAGCAGCTTGGATATTAGCGGGGGCTTTTACGAGCAGTACGTC.

This chain connects TRBV7-9 to TRBJ1-1; 7 nucleotides line up with TRBD1. Germline trimming cut 6 bases from V and 7 bases from J; bases unmatched to any gene: 8. Germline V gene data show CDR1 as SEHNR and CDR2 as FQNEAQ (reference sequence). The CDR3 is 13 amino acids. CDR3 sequence reads: CASSPRTGFEAFF. The CDR3 nucleotides are TGTGCCAGCAGTCCAAGGACAGGATTTGAAGCTTTCTTT.

The chain employs TRBV5-1 and TRBJ2-2, with 7 bases that match TRBD1. With V trimmed by 4 bases and J by 5 bases, 8 bases remained unmatched. CDR3 size: 15 residues. Germline loops: CDR1 SGHRS, CDR2 YFSETQ. CDR3 DNA: TGCGCCAGCAGCCTTTATCAGGGGGAAACCGGGGAGCTGTTTTTT. This translates into CASSLYQGETGELFF.

This clone was counted a few times. This chain uses TRBV2 with TRBJ1-1, with 7 bases identical to TRBD1. The CDR3 has 14 residues. V was clipped by 6 bases and J by 3 bases; unmatched bases: 7. Germline assignment: CDR1 SNHLY and CDR2 FYNNEI. CDR3 amino acids: CASSLTGPDTEAFF. The CDR3 region has the DNA TGTGCCAGCAGCCTGACAGGGCCGGACACTGAAGCTTTCTTT.

The chain carries TRBV7-9 and TRBJ1-4; the D gene is possibly TRBD1 (5 bases). The ends were cut back, 5 bases at V and 8 bases at J, with 18 bases in the middle. Germline V gene lookup returns CDR1 SEHNR and CDR2 FQNEAQ (reference sequence). The CDR3 has 15 residues. In DNA, the CDR3 is TGTGCCAGCAGCCCCCCCCCGGCCGGGGGAGAAAAACTGTTTTTT. Its translation: CASSPPPAGGEKLFF.

This clone was found a few times. V and J are TRBV7-8 and TRBJ2-1; D might be TRBD2 (6 bases). The CDR3 spans 15 residues. With 4 bases removed from V and 0 bases from J, the gap between germline ends came to 10 bases. Germline V CDR1 and CDR2: SGHVS, FQNEAQ. CDR3 protein: CASSSSATSYNEQFF. The CDR3 DNA follows: TGTGCCAGCAGCTCTAGCGCCACCTCCTACAATGAGCAGTTCTTC.

The CDR3 nucleotides are TGTGCCAGCAGCCCCTCCCCGGGGATATCTAACTATGGCTACACCTTC. Translating it yields CASSPSPGISNYGYTF. The chain carries TRBV7-2 and TRBJ1-2; no clear D gene. CDR1 is SGHTA and CDR2 is FQGNSA in the germline V gene. The V end was cut by 5 bases, the J end by 0 bases, with 16 bases between. The CDR3 is made up of 16 amino acids.

The gene calls are TRBV5-4 and TRBJ1-6, with 7 bases identical to TRBD1. The CDR3 covers 15 residues. The junction had 7 bases not matched to a gene; V was cut back by 3 bases and J by 7 bases. Germline CDR1 is SGHNT and CDR2 is YYREEE (reference sequence). The CDR3 spells CASSSLGGANSPLHF. The CDR3 DNA reads TGTGCCAGCAGCTCCCTAGGGGGCGCCAATTCACCCCTCCACTTT.

This sequence joins TRBV4-1 and TRBJ2-1, with D perhaps matching TRBD2 (6 bases). V shed 0 bases and J shed 3 bases, with 12 bases lying between them. CDR1 MGHRA and CDR2 YSYEKL come from the germline V gene. This CDR3 comprises 16 residues. The CDR3 protein is CASSQEAGSGYNEQFF. The CDR3 nucleotides read TGCGCCAGCAGCCAAGAGGCGGGGAGCGGCTACAATGAGCAGTTCTTC.

This chain connects TRBV2 to TRBJ2-3; D is uncertain. The length of the CDR3 is 15 residues. Trimming stripped 3 bases from V and 3 bases from J, with 13 bases between. The germline gives CDR1 SNHLY, CDR2 FYNNEI. CDR3: CASSEESLFTDTQYF. The CDR3 DNA is TGTGCCAGCAGTGAGGAGAGCCTGTTTACAGATACGCAGTATTTT.

The J gene is TRBJ2-1, the V gene TRBV4-3, with D unresolved. The germline V gene encodes CDR1 LGHNA and CDR2 YSLEER. The V end was cut by 4 bases, the J end by 8 bases, with 12 bases between. This CDR3 contains 13 residues. CDR3 sequence (DNA): TGCGCCAGCAGCCCAGACTTCCCTGATGAGCAGTTCTTC. It is translated as CASSPDFPDEQFF.

The V gene is TRBV6-6, the J gene TRBJ2-7, with no clear D. Germline values: CDR1 MNHNY, CDR2 SVGAGI (reference sequence). Trimming stripped 4 bases from V and 0 bases from J, with 16 bases between. The CDR3 totals 16 residues. The CDR3 reads CASSSHGGPSSYEQYF. As DNA, the CDR3 is TGTGCCAGCAGTTCCCATGGCGGTCCAAGCTCCTACGAGCAGTACTTC.

This rearrangement joins TRBV5-5 to TRBJ2-5; 9 bases are a match to TRBD1. The CDR3 extends over 15 amino acids. Germline V gives CDR1 SGHKS, CDR2 YYEKEE (reference sequence). The junction had 2 bases not matched to a gene; V was cut back by 2 bases and J by 0 bases. The DNA of the CDR3 is TGTGCCAGCAGCTTTGGGACAGGGCACCAAGAGACCCAGTACTTC. Its translation is CASSFGTGHQETQYF.

This clone appeared a single time. The V gene is TRBV5-4, the J gene TRBJ2-7; the D gene is possibly TRBD2 (5 bases). Germline V gene lookup returns CDR1 SGHNT and CDR2 YYREEE (reference sequence). The CDR3 loop spans 12 amino acids. The V gene lost 0 bases and the J gene lost 7 bases, with 8 bases spanning the gap. CDR3 region: CASSLGEGEQYV. The CDR3 coding sequence is TGTGCCAGCAGCTTGGGAGAGGGTGAGCAGTACGTC.

This clone was observed a single time. The chain uses TRBV18 and TRBJ2-5; D is uncertain. The J call may be wrong; the DNA end is better matched by TRBJ2-7. Germline V gene sequence: CDR1 KGHSH, CDR2 LQKENI. This CDR3 region has 14 residues. In nucleotides, the CDR3 is TGTGCCAGCTCACCAGGCACGGGTTCCTACGAGCAGTACTTC. Residues: CASSPGTGSYEQYF.

The V and J genes are TRBV14 and TRBJ2-5; 8 bases are shared with TRBD1. The V segment lost 4 bases and the J segment 1 base; nucleotides outside the gene matches: 5. The CDR3 loop spans 15 amino acids. Germline V lookup: CDR1 SGHDN, CDR2 FVKESK. The CDR3 sequence: CASSPLGQGQETQYF. CDR3 bases: TGTGCCAGCAGCCCCCTCGGACAGGGCCAAGAGACCCAGTACTTC. Full variable domain (remainder filled in from reference TRBV14 and TRBJ2-5): EAGVTQFPSHSVIEKGQTVTLRCDPISGHDNLYWYRRVMGKEIKFLLHFVKESKQDESGMPNNRFLAERTGGTYSTLKVQPAELEDSGVYFCASSPLGQGQETQYFGPGTRLLVL.

The J gene is TRBJ1-5, the V gene TRBV6-4; D is unresolved. Germline-derived CDR1 and CDR2 are MRHNA and SNTAGT. The CDR3 totals 17 residues. The V end was cut by 0 bases, the J end by 7 bases, with 19 bases between. The CDR3 spells CASSDSKGGGDAQPQHF. The CDR3 coding sequence is TGTGCCAGCAGTGACTCTAAAGGAGGCGGAGACGCCCAGCCCCAGCATTTT.

The V call is TRBV28, the J call TRBJ2-1, with 7 bases aligning to TRBD2. CDR3 length: 16 amino acids. The V and J ends lost 6 bases and 0 bases, in that order; junction bases with no gene match: 8. Germline assignment: CDR1 MDHEN and CDR2 SYDVKM. The CDR3 DNA reads TGTGCCAGCAGGGAGAGAGCGGGGAACTCCTACAATGAGCAGTTCTTC. Protein: CASRERAGNSYNEQFF.

This rearrangement joins TRBV6-1 to TRBJ2-1, with 11 bases identical to TRBD1. Germline V CDR1 and CDR2: MNHNS, SASEGT. The V segment lost 7 bases and the J segment 3 bases; nucleotides outside the gene matches: 5. This CDR3 region has 15 residues. The CDR3 bases are TGTGCCAGCACCACCGGGACAGGGGGCTACAATGAGCAGTTCTTC. Protein: CASTTGTGGYNEQFF.